Detailed here is one T cell receptor (beta chain). Its matching antigen is unknown. Trimming cost V 1 base and J 0 bases, with 6 bases left between them. CDR1 and CDR2 from the germline V gene are LNHNV and YYDKDF (reference sequence). CDR3 length: 15 amino acids. The data belong to a study of T cell responses to AZD1222 COVID-19 vaccine. Libraries were prepared by immunoSEQ multiplex PCR; TCRdb keeps only in-frame clonotypes and omits some of them. The sample shows 78,000 or so clones, around 82% of them seen only once. Overall study results and limits: The donors showed a predominance of white British ancestry and of females, with possible underestimation of clonal diversity. With dominance at 160-218 and 743-854, vaccine-associated CD4 TCRs spanned spike.

This clonotype was sampled from an adult who received the AZD1222 COVID-19 vaccine. The rearrangement links TRBV15 to TRBJ2-2; no clear D. This specimen was peripheral blood, taken 28 days after the second AZD1222 dose. The CDR3 region is CATSRGRTNTGELFF. In DNA form, the CDR3 reads TGTGCCACCAGCAGAGGACGGACGAACACCGGGGAGCTGTTTTTT. The full variable domain, rest sourced from reference TRBV15 and TRBJ2-2, is DAMVIQNPRYQVTQFGKPVTLSCSQTLNHNVMYWYQQKSSQAPKLLFHYYDKDFNNEADTPDNFQSRRPNTSFCFLDIRSPGLGDTAMYLCATSRGRTNTGELFFGEGSRLTVL.